This passage covers 13 T cell receptor beta chains from one sample sequenced in a study of vaccination effects on CD4 cells after COVID-19. This table comes from immunoSEQ multiplex PCR, and its TCRdb copy is limited to in-frame clones, with some not included. The sample records about 44,000 clones, approximately 82% being singletons. What these receptors recognize is not known. Researchers isolated CD4+ T cells once approximately eleven days of culture had elapsed. PCR confirmed that the person was infected with SARS-CoV-2 between March and December 2020. Vaccination of participants consisted of two doses of either the BNT162b2 or mRNA-1273 vaccine. This sample comprised CD4+ T cells from PBMCs cultured without peptide, obtained after COVID-19 vaccination. The receptors here all came from a human donor who had a prior SARS-CoV-2 infection.

This clone has just a few counts. This rearrangement joins TRBV19 to TRBJ2-7; D perhaps matches TRBD1 (6 bases). Germline CDR1 LNHDA, CDR2 SQIVND (reference sequence). The ends were cut back, 3 bases at V and 2 bases at J, with 14 bases in the middle. The CDR3 extends over 15 amino acids. The CDR3 here is CASSIGTGSPYEQYF. In nucleotides, the CDR3 is TGTGCCAGTAGTATTGGAACAGGGTCGCCCTACGAGCAGTACTTC.

The chain combines TRBV27 with TRBJ2-1; 7 bases are a match to TRBD2. This CDR3 spans 14 amino acids. The germline V gene encodes CDR1 MNHEY and CDR2 SMNVEV (reference sequence). Germline trimming cut 2 bases from V and 7 bases from J; bases unmatched to any gene: 5. CDR3 sequence reads: CASSLRPSGNEQFF. CDR3 DNA: TGTGCCAGCAGTTTAAGGCCTAGCGGAAATGAGCAGTTCTTC.

This clone has only one observation. Other DNA sequences in the same sample also yield this CDR3. The chain joins TRBV12-3 or TRBV12-4 to TRBJ1-1, with a possible D match to TRBD1 (6 bases). The CDR3 spans 13 residues. V lost 1 base, J lost 4 bases, and 7 bases lay in between. The CDR3 sequence: CASSLEGGTEAFF. The DNA of the CDR3 is TGTGCCAGCAGTTTAGAGGGGGGCACTGAAGCTTTCTTT.

In its sample, this clone was seen a few times. This chain joins TRBV12-2 and TRBJ1-1. TRBV12-2 is a documented pseudogene. This CDR3 contains 15 residues. CDR3 DNA sequence: TGTGCAAGTCGCGGGTGGTGTGACGAGAGTCCTGAAGCTTTCTTT. Translating it yields CASRGWCDESPEAFF.

This clone occurred a few times. The V and J genes are TRBV10-3 and TRBJ2-5; D gene ambiguous. Germline lookup yields CDR1 ENHRY and CDR2 SYGVKD. The CDR3 consists of 15 residues. Trimming removed 0 bases at V and 3 bases at J, with 11 bases between. The CDR3 nucleotides are TGTGCCATCAGTGAGTCTAAGGTGGGCGAAGAGACCCAGTACTTC. It translates to CAISESKVGEETQYF.

The CDR3 spells CASSTQTANQPQHF. Written as DNA, the CDR3 is TGTGCCAGCAGTACGCAGACAGCTAATCAGCCCCAGCATTTT. This chain joins TRBV6-5 and TRBJ1-5; D may be TRBD1 (5 bases). The germline CDR1 and CDR2 sequences are MNHEY and SVGAGI. The V gene lost 5 bases and the J gene lost 4 bases, with 12 bases spanning the gap. The CDR3 loop spans 14 amino acids.

This rearrangement joins TRBV6-6 to TRBJ2-7; 9 nucleotides line up with TRBD2. Germline trimming cut 2 bases from V and 6 bases from J; bases unmatched to any gene: 5. Germline assignment: CDR1 MNHNY and CDR2 SVGAGI (reference sequence). This CDR3 is built from 14 residues. CDR3 in amino acids: CASSYSSGSLEQYF. In DNA, the CDR3 is TGTGCCAGCAGTTACAGTAGCGGGAGTCTCGAGCAGTACTTC.

The chain combines TRBV12-3 or TRBV12-4 with TRBJ1-1; D is undetermined. CDR3 length: 13 amino acids. The germline V and J ends were trimmed by 3 bases and 14 bases, with 19 bases remaining between them. The CDR3 here is CASSLPSSGKDFF. The CDR3 nucleotides read TGTGCCAGCAGTTTGCCGTCTTCAGGTAAAGACTTCTTT.

The genes are TRBV19 and TRBJ1-3, with unresolved D. CDR1 and CDR2 (germline): LNHDA, SQIVND (reference sequence). V was shortened by 10 bases and J by 0 bases, with 10 bases between the two germline ends. The CDR3 runs to 13 residues. The CDR3 DNA sequence: TGTGCCACACGCTTCCTCTCTGGAAACACCATATATTTT. This encodes CATRFLSGNTIYF. Full variable domain (remainder filled in from reference TRBV19 and TRBJ1-3): DGGITQSPKYLFRKEGQNVTLSCEQNLNHDAMYWYRQDPGQGLRLIYYSQIVNDFQKGDIAEGYSVSREKKESFPLTVTSAQKNPTAFYLCATRFLSGNTIYFGEGSWLTVV.

This clone was seen repeatedly, ten times or more. The chain links TRBV20-1 to TRBJ2-7; 7 bases are shared with TRBD2. CDR1 and CDR2 (germline): DFQATT, SNEGSKA (reference sequence). The CDR3 consists of 13 residues. V was clipped by 3 bases and J by 3 bases; unmatched bases: 5. In DNA form, the CDR3 reads TGCAGTGCTAGTTTAGGGGAGGGCTACGAGCAGTACTTC. It encodes CSASLGEGYEQYF.

This clone came up once. The chain joins TRBV10-3 to TRBJ1-5, with D possibly matching TRBD1 (6 bases). Germline V CDR1 and CDR2: ENHRY, SYGVKD. CDR3 length: 14 amino acids. V was shortened by 1 base and J by 3 bases, with 7 bases between the two germline ends. The CDR3 DNA reads as TGTGCCATCAGTGAGTTGGGGGCCAATCAGCCCCAGCATTTT. Protein sequence: CAISELGANQPQHF.

The chain recombines TRBV12-5 with TRBJ2-7; weak D call: TRBD2 (5 bases). V dropped 1 base and J dropped 2 bases, with 12 bases sitting between them. CDR1 and CDR2 from the germline V gene are LGHNT and FRNRAP. This CDR3 spans 15 amino acids. CDR3 DNA: TGTGCTAGTGGTTTGGGGTATGTGGAGGCCTACGAGCAGTACTTC. Translating it yields CASGLGYVEAYEQYF.

This clone showed up just once. The chain is built from TRBV2 and TRBJ2-3, with D possibly being TRBD1 (5 bases). The CDR3 runs to 15 residues. Trimming cost V 7 bases and J 5 bases, with 19 bases left between them. Germline V lookup: CDR1 SNHLY, CDR2 FYNNEI. The CDR3 spells CASNKNGPGRDTQYF. For the CDR3, the DNA is TGTGCCAGCAATAAAAACGGTCCAGGGCGAGATACGCAGTATTTT. Full variable domain (rest looked up from reference TRBV2 and TRBJ2-3): EPEVTQTPSHQVTQMGQEVILRCVPISNHLYFYWYRQILGQKVEFLVSFYNNEISEKSEIFDDQFSVERPDGSNFTLKIRSTKLEDSAMYFCASNKNGPGRDTQYFGPGTRLTVL.